One and the same sample provided the 14 T cell receptor beta chains below, sequenced in a study of cytomegalovirus exposure and HLA in healthy donors. Libraries were prepared by immunoSEQ multiplex PCR; TCRdb keeps only in-frame clonotypes and omits some of them. The data show 300,000 or so clones, around 90% seen once. Material for sequencing was PBMCs. The source is a man between 25 and 39 years old in good health and CMV-seronegative.

V and J are TRBV5-1 and TRBJ2-7; 14 nucleotides align to TRBD2. Germline lookup yields CDR1 SGHRS and CDR2 YFSETQ. V was pared by 0 bases and J by 3 bases, with 8 bases of the junction left unmatched. The CDR3 length is 18 residues. In DNA, the CDR3 is TGCGCCAGCAGCTTGGCCCCCTCCGGGACTAGCGGGGGCTACGAGCAGTACTTC. Encoded protein: CASSLAPSGTSGGYEQYF.

The chain has TRBV6-1 and TRBJ2-1; D ambiguous. The CDR3 spans 14 residues. V was clipped by 1 base and J by 4 bases, with 8 bases between them. Per germline, CDR1 MNHNS and CDR2 SASEGT. The CDR3 sequence is CASSEGPSYNEQFF. DNA of the CDR3: TGTGCCAGCAGTGAAGGGCCCAGTTACAATGAGCAGTTCTTC.

V usage is TRBV19 and J usage is TRBJ1-5; D is uncertain. V shed 6 bases and J shed 1 base, with 19 bases lying between them. The germline CDR1 and CDR2 sequences are LNHDA and SQIVND (reference sequence). CDR3 size: 17 residues. The CDR3 DNA sequence: TGTGCCAGTAGCCCCTCAGGAGGCTGGAAAAGCAATCAGCCCCAGCATTTT. It specifies CASSPSGGWKSNQPQHF. Complete variable domain (other parts from reference TRBV19 and TRBJ1-5): DGGITQSPKYLFRKEGQNVTLSCEQNLNHDAMYWYRQDPGQGLRLIYYSQIVNDFQKGDIAEGYSVSREKKESFPLTVTSAQKNPTAFYLCASSPSGGWKSNQPQHFGDGTRLSIL.

This sequence joins TRBV4-1 and TRBJ2-2; D remains unclear. This CDR3 is 14 amino acids long. The V and J ends lost 4 bases and 1 base respectively, with 7 bases between them. Germline-derived CDR1 and CDR2 are MGHRA and YSYEKL. The CDR3, as DNA: TGCGCCAGCAGCCCCCGCGAGAACACCGGGGAGCTGTTTTTT. It is translated as CASSPRENTGELFF.

This clone appeared a few times. The chain employs TRBV7-7 and TRBJ2-7; D is ambiguous. The length of the CDR3 is 12 residues. V was cut by 2 bases and J by 5 bases, with 7 bases left in between. Germline CDR1 and CDR2: SSHAT and FNYEAQ (reference sequence). CDR3 nucleotides: TGTGCCAGCAGCTTACTGGGCGACGAGCAGTACTTC. Translation gives CASSLLGDEQYF.

The chain carries TRBV25-1 and TRBJ1-3, with no clear D. This CDR3 is built from 16 residues. Germline-derived CDR1 and CDR2 are MGHDK and SYGVNS. The V end was cut by 3 bases, the J end by 10 bases, with 22 bases between. The chain's CDR3 is CASSDPTWGLGGTIYF. CDR3 DNA: TGTGCCAGCAGTGACCCGACATGGGGTTTGGGAGGGACCATATATTTT.

The rearrangement links TRBV7-8 to TRBJ2-3; 13 nucleotides match TRBD2. Germline CDR1 and CDR2: SGHVS and FQNEAQ. This CDR3 spans 15 amino acids. V lost 1 base, J lost 6 bases, and 1 base stayed unmatched. The CDR3 DNA reads as TGTGCCAGCAGCTTAGTGGGACTAGCGGGGGATACGCAGTATTTT. This gives the protein CASSLVGLAGDTQYF.

The chain employs TRBV5-6 and TRBJ1-3; a possible D gene is TRBD1 (5 bases). V was clipped by 6 bases and J by 0 bases, with 10 bases between them. This CDR3 contains 14 residues. Germline V CDR1 and CDR2: SGHDT, YYEEEE. CDR3 bases: TGTGCCAGCACCTGGGGGGTCTCTGGAAACACCATATATTTT. Protein: CASTWGVSGNTIYF.

CDR3: CASSPDMSSGYTF. CDR3 sequence (DNA): TGTGCCAGCTCACCAGACATGTCTTCGGGCTACACCTTC. The gene calls are TRBV18 and TRBJ1-2; unclear D gene. The V end was cut by 2 bases, the J end by 8 bases, with 12 bases between. Germline V lookup: CDR1 KGHSH, CDR2 LQKENI. This CDR3 is built from 13 residues.

The chain links TRBV5-1 to TRBJ2-7, with TRBD1 as a possible D gene (6 bases). V lost 4 bases, J lost 4 bases, and 15 bases lay in between. This CDR3 has 14 amino acids. CDR1 and CDR2 from the germline V gene are SGHRS and YFSETQ. Written as DNA, the CDR3 is TGCGCCAGCAGCCAGGATAGGGGGACGTACGAGCAGTACTTC. Amino acid sequence: CASSQDRGTYEQYF.

J is TRBJ1-3 and V is TRBV2; maybe TRBD1 (6 bases). The CDR3 is made up of 15 amino acids. Germline values: CDR1 SNHLY, CDR2 FYNNEI. With 6 bases removed from V and 0 bases from J, the gap between germline ends came to 12 bases. The CDR3 protein is CASSHRALSGNTIYF. The DNA of the CDR3 is TGTGCCAGCAGCCACAGGGCCCTCTCTGGAAACACCATATATTTT.

The chain recombines TRBV4-1 with TRBJ2-7; perhaps TRBD1 as D (6 bases). The germline V gene has CDR1 MGHRA and CDR2 YSYEKL. The CDR3 totals 16 residues. Trimming stripped 1 base from V and 0 bases from J, with 13 bases between. CDR3 coding DNA: TGCGCCAGCAGCCAAGGTCGACAGGCGCGCTCCTACGAGCAGTACTTC. Residues: CASSQGRQARSYEQYF.

The chain uses TRBV30 and TRBJ1-1; possible D gene TRBD1, 6 bases. The V end lost 1 base, the J end lost 4 bases, and 13 bases lay between the germline ends. The CDR3 is made up of 14 amino acids. Germline CDR1 GTSNPN, CDR2 SVGIG (reference sequence). CDR3 coding DNA: TGTGCCTGGAGTGAATGGACCAGGGGCACTGAAGCTTTCTTT. This gives the protein CAWSEWTRGTEAFF.

V usage is TRBV14 and J usage is TRBJ2-3, with TRBD2 as a possible D gene (5 bases). Trimming shortened V by 1 base and J by 0 bases, and 17 bases separated the two germline ends. This CDR3 region has 18 residues. CDR1 SGHDN and CDR2 FVKESK come from the germline V gene. The CDR3 DNA sequence: TGTGCCAGCAGCCAAGGTAGTCGGGGTTGGGCTAGCACAGATACGCAGTATTTT. Amino acid sequence: CASSQGSRGWASTDTQYF.